The rows below give T cell receptor beta chains drawn from one sample of a study of HIV-infected patients and healthy controls. TCRdb redid the calling of the 5' RACE reads with MiXCR, one entry per CDR3 protein. This repertoire shows around 10,000 distinct CDR3 sequences, approximately 7% found once; its top ten account for 36%. The sample consisted of blood, taken before antiretroviral therapy. These receptors all stem from an adult with HIV infection. The CDR3 runs from the conserved cysteine through the conserved F or W. The D gene is left open where the match is weak. The size of a clone is reported for some rows only, either as once, few or many, or as a class for expanded clones.

v_gene,d_gene,abundance,j_gene,CDR3nt,CDR3aa
TRBV20-1,.,medium-sized,TRBJ1-2,TGCAGTGCTCCGACCGGGCAAATAGATGGCTACACCTTC,CSAPTGQIDGYTF
TRBV28,.,few,TRBJ2-3,TGTGCCAGCAGTCACCCCCCGCAGCTGACAGATACGCAGTATTTT,CASSHPPQLTDTQYF
TRBV6-2/TRBV6-3,.,many,TRBJ2-7,TGTGCCAGCAGTTACTCGACAACTGCCTACGAGCAGTACTTC,CASSYSTTAYEQYF
TRBV7-9,.,many,TRBJ1-4,TGTGCCAGCAGCCCCGGGACTGAGTATGAAAAACTGTTTTTT,CASSPGTEYEKLFF
TRBV20-1,.,medium-sized,TRBJ1-2,TGCAGTGCTATGACGAGCAGGGTTGACGGCTACACCTTC,CSAMTSRVDGYTF
TRBV7-9,.,.,TRBJ2-3,TGTGCCAGCAGCCAGCGAGGGGCCACAGATACGCAGTATTTT,CASSQRGATDTQYF
TRBV7-2,TRBD2,many,TRBJ2-7,TGTGCCAGCAGCCCCGGGACTAGCGTTCACTTC,CASSPGTSVHF
TRBV18,.,many,TRBJ2-6,TGTGCCAGCTCCGCCCAGGAGGCGGGGGCCAACGTCCTGACTTTC,CASSAQEAGANVLTF
TRBV3-1,.,many,TRBJ1-2,TGTGCCAGCAGCCAAGATCCACGGGGGGGAGAATATGGCTACACCTTC,CASSQDPRGGEYGYTF
TRBV12-3/TRBV12-4,TRBD2,few,TRBJ2-5,TGTGCCACCACCTTTTCTAGCGGACCCCAAGAGACCCAGTACTTC,CATTFSSGPQETQYF
TRBV12-3/TRBV12-4,.,many,TRBJ1-1,TGTGCCAGCAGCCCCCCCAGGGCTGAAGCTTTCTTT,CASSPPRAEAFF
TRBV27,.,many,TRBJ2-7,TGTGCCAGCAGTTTGAGTTCCCGGTCCTACGAGCAGTACTTC,CASSLSSRSYEQYF
TRBV27,.,.,TRBJ2-3,TGTGCCAGCAGTTTACGCCGCGGGGGCTACACAGATACGCAGTATTTT,CASSLRRGGYTDTQYF
TRBV27,TRBD2,many,TRBJ2-7,TGTGCCAGCAGTCCGGTAGCGGGGGGTTACTACGAGCAGTACTTC,CASSPVAGGYYEQYF
TRBV7-2,.,many,TRBJ2-5,TGTGCCAGCAGCTTAGGTACGGGGCGCCGGGAGACCCAGTACTTC,CASSLGTGRRETQYF
TRBV12-3/TRBV12-4,.,medium-sized,TRBJ1-1,TGTGCCAGCAGTTACTATGGACCGAAGAACACTGAAGCTTTCTTT,CASSYYGPKNTEAFF